This TCR beta chain came from a study of OX40 agonist ivuxolimab in advanced cancers. Whole-study results and caveats: Clonal expansion was seen in CD4+ and CD8+ blood T cells by week 6 at 0.1 to 3.0 mg/kg.

Autoimmune disease history or systemic immunosuppression meant exclusion. Worth noting for this clone: Its target is not known.

Some clones are missing from TCRdb's copy, which holds only in-frame ones; the method was immunoSEQ multiplex PCR. Of tens of thousands of clones in the sample, approximately 90% are singletons; the top ten hold around 0.51%. The TCR originated in an adult with an advanced solid tumor such as melanoma, head and neck, liver or kidney cancer. Sequencing was performed on CD4+ or CD8+ T cells sorted from blood, taken in a trial of the OX40 agonist ivuxolimab.

The DNA of the CDR3 is TGTGCCAGCAGCTTATTGTTAGCGGGCACAGATACGCAGTATTTT. Translation gives CASSLLLAGTDTQYF. The chain recombines TRBV11-2 with TRBJ2-3, with D possibly being TRBD2 (6 bases). There are 15 residues in the CDR3. Per the germline V gene, CDR1 is SGHAT and CDR2 is FQNNGV. V lost 2 bases and J lost 1, with 10 bases in between.